This T cell receptor (beta chain) was captured in a study of blood T cells in healthy people across ages. This CDR3 comprises 15 residues. The trim removed 3 bases at V and 5 bases at J, leaving 8 bases unmatched. Germline V gives CDR1 SGHVS, CDR2 FQNEAQ. Using a J-beta primer mix together with a sample-barcoded 5' primer, a second PCR was run for roughly 7 to 11 cycles. TCRdb processed the 5' RACE reads anew with MiXCR; each CDR3 protein has one entry. In the table there are about a million distinct CDR3 sequences, approximately 38% of which are singletons. This clonotype was counted only a few times.

The clonotype was recovered from a man between 18 and 35 years old in good health. The rearrangement uses TRBV7-8 and TRBJ1-1; 8 bases fit TRBD1. The source material was blood. The CDR3 nucleotides are TGTGCCAGCAGCTTCGTGGCAGGGGGCCATACTGAAGCTTTCTTT. Translated, it gives CASSFVAGGHTEAFF.